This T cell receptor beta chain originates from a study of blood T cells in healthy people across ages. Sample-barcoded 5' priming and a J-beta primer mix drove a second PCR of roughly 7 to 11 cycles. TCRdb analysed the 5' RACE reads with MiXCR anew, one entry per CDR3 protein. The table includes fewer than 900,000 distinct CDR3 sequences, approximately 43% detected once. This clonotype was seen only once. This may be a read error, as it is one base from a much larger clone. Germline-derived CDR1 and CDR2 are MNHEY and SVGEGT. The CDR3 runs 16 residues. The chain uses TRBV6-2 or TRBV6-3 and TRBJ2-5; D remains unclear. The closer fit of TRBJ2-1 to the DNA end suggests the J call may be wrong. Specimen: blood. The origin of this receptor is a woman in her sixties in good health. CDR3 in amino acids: CASSYSGGDLGETQFF. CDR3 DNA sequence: TGTGCCAGCAGTTACTCGGGCGGAGATCTTGGAGAGACCCAGTTCTTC.